Included here is one T cell receptor beta chain sequence, with context. Its specificity is not known. The record originates from a study of cytomegalovirus exposure and HLA in healthy donors. Regarding the study as a whole: Later examination showed HLA-associated TCR beta chains had greater clonal expansion than equally common others.

Primers for the PCR totalled 60 Vbeta and 13 Jbeta. Sequenced by immunoSEQ multiplex PCR; TCRdb stores in-frame clones only, minus some. The sample records about 100,000 clones, roughly four fifths being singletons. The specimen was PBMCs. The clonotype was recovered from a woman aged 60-75 years in good health and CMV-seropositive.

The chain's CDR3 is CASSFGTVGNTIYF. The CDR3 nucleotides read TGTGCCAGCAGCTTTGGGACAGTTGGAAACACCATATATTTT. V gene TRBV9 combines with J gene TRBJ1-3; 7 bases line up with TRBD1. The CDR3 extends over 14 amino acids. J gave up 3 bases and V 4 bases, and 4 bases lay outside the gene matches. The V gene's germline CDR1 is SGDLS and CDR2 YYNGEE. Combining the CDR3 with reference TRBV9 and TRBJ1-3 gives the whole variable domain DSGVTQTPKHLITATGQRVTLRCSPRSGDLSVYWYQQSLDQGLQFLIQYYNGEERAKGNILERFSAQQFPDLHSELNLSSLELGDSALYFCASSFGTVGNTIYFGEGSWLTVV.